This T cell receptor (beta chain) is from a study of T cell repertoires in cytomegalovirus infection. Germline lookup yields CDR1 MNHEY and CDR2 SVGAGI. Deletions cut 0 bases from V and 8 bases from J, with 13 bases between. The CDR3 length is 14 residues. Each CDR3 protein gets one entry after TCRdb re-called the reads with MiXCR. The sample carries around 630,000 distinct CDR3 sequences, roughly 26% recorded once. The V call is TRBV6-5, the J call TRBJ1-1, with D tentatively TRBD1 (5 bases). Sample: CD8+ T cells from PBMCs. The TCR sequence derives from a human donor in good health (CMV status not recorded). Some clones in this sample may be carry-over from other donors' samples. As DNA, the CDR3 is TGTGCCAGCAGTTACTCCCCTACAGGAAGAGAAGCTTTCTTT. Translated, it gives CASSYSPTGREAFF.